The 30 T cell receptor beta chains in this list originate from one sample, sequenced in a study of Graves' ophthalmopathy and Graves' hyperthyroidism. Amplified material comprised TCR beta CDR3 regions derived from RNA transcripts. HTBI-primed first-round RT-PCR preceded second-round multiplex PCR. TCRdb passed the multiplex PCR reads through MiXCR, listing each CDR3 protein once. The sample lists tens of thousands of distinct CDR3 sequences, around half occurring once. Sequencing used peripheral blood. The receptors derive from an adult woman with stable Graves' hyperthyroidism.

The chain recombines TRBV24-1 with TRBJ1-1, with D possibly matching TRBD1 (6 bases). CDR1 KGHDR and CDR2 SFDVKD come from the germline V gene. Trimming took 7 bases from V and 4 from J, leaving 15 bases between them. The CDR3 totals 14 residues. The CDR3: CATSRAGGGTEAFF. The CDR3 DNA follows: TGTGCCACCAGCAGAGCGGGAGGGGGCACTGAAGCTTTCTTT.

This chain joins TRBV10-3 and TRBJ1-5; D unclear. The V and J ends lost 5 bases and 2 bases respectively, with 13 bases between them. The CDR3 length is 15 residues. The V gene's germline CDR1 is ENHRY and CDR2 SYGVKD. For the CDR3, the DNA is TGTGCCATCAGTCCGGGCCACCCTGGCAATCAGCCCCAGCATTTT. Residues: CAISPGHPGNQPQHF.

The V call is TRBV6-6, the J call TRBJ1-4; 8 nucleotides align to TRBD1. The J segment lost 11 bases and the V segment lost 7 bases, leaving 15 bases of the junction unmatched. Germline CDR1 and CDR2: MNHNY and SVGAGI (reference sequence). The CDR3 runs to 15 residues. This chain's CDR3 is CASNPDRGFWEKLFF. The CDR3 DNA is TGTGCCAGCAATCCCGACAGGGGTTTTTGGGAGAAACTGTTTTTT.

This clonotype has just one count. This rearrangement joins TRBV28 to TRBJ1-6; 7 bases fit TRBD1. This CDR3 comprises 16 residues. Germline V gene sequence: CDR1 MDHEN, CDR2 SYDVKM. The CDR3 nucleotides are TGTGCTAGCGGTTTAAGGGGGTTAGGGGGCAATTCACCCCTCCACTTT. Its translation: CASGLRGLGGNSPLHF.

The chain joins TRBV20-1 to TRBJ1-3, with 7 positions matching TRBD1. The germline V gene encodes CDR1 DFQATT and CDR2 SNEGSKA (reference sequence). V lost 4 bases, J lost 2 bases, and 8 bases stayed unmatched. The CDR3 is 15 amino acids. In DNA, the CDR3 is TGCAGTGCTACAGGGGGGTTAGTGACTGGAAACACCATATATTTT. Encoded protein: CSATGGLVTGNTIYF.

V and J are TRBV9 and TRBJ1-1; 10 bases match TRBD1. Germline values: CDR1 SGDLS, CDR2 YYNGEE. With 0 bases clipped from V and 1 base from J, the junction kept 6 bases outside the gene matches. The CDR3 runs to 17 residues. For the CDR3, the DNA is TGTGCCAGCAGCGTAGAGGGCGGGACAGGGGCGAACACTGAAGCTTTCTTT. Translation gives CASSVEGGTGANTEAFF.

This clonotype was found many times. The chain combines TRBV5-6 with TRBJ1-4; D is possibly TRBD1 (5 bases). This CDR3 has 16 residues. V gave up 0 bases and J gave up 3 bases, with 12 bases separating them. The germline V gene has CDR1 SGHDT and CDR2 YYEEEE. CDR3 residues: CASSLAGSAANEKLFF. CDR3 DNA sequence: TGTGCCAGCAGCTTGGCAGGGAGTGCGGCTAATGAAAAACTGTTTTTT.

This clonotype showed up many times. At one boundary the junction diverges from the germline segment, which might be a read error. The gene calls are TRBV29-1 and TRBJ2-5; 14 bases agree with TRBD2. CDR3 length: 12 amino acids. Germline V gene sequence: CDR1 SQVTM, CDR2 ANQGSEA. DNA of the CDR3: TGCAGCGTCCGGACTAGCGGGAGGATGTGGAACTTC. Residues: CSVRTSGRMWNF.

In DNA, the CDR3 is TGTGCCAGCAGCTTGGGGGGACAAGGCTACACCTTC. It codes for CASSLGGQGYTF. The chain recombines TRBV7-9 with TRBJ1-2, with D possibly matching TRBD1 (6 bases). CDR3 length: 12 amino acids. Germline loops: CDR1 SEHNR, CDR2 FQNEAQ (reference sequence). Trimming took off 3 bases at V and 8 bases at J, with 10 bases between the two ends.

This clonotype is medium-sized. This rearrangement joins TRBV24-1 to TRBJ1-1, with D hard to call. V gave up 4 bases and J gave up 1 base, with 6 bases separating them. The CDR3 covers 13 residues. The germline CDR1 and CDR2 sequences are KGHDR and SFDVKD. The CDR3 loop reads CATSERRNTEAFF. CDR3 bases: TGTGCCACCAGTGAAAGGCGGAACACTGAAGCTTTCTTT.

The chain joins TRBV12-3 or TRBV12-4 to TRBJ1-2; D is undetermined. This CDR3 comprises 17 residues. V was pared by 3 bases and J by 4 bases, with 21 bases between. The CDR3 coding sequence is TGTGCCAGCAGTTTCATAGGCCAGAACACTGAAGCCTATGGCTACACCTTC. Translation gives CASSFIGQNTEAYGYTF.

A remark on this clonotype: The junction does not match germline at one end; this may be a read error. V usage is TRBV7-6 and J usage is TRBJ1-2, with 7 positions matching TRBD1. CDR3 length: 13 amino acids. CDR1 is SGHVS and CDR2 is FNYEAQ in the germline V gene. CDR3 in DNA: TGTGCCAGCAGCTTGGCCGGGACAGATGGCCACACCTTC. Its protein product is CASSLAGTDGHTF. Drawing the rest from reference TRBV7-6 and TRBJ1-2, the complete variable domain is GAGVSQSPRYKVTKRGQDVALRCDPISGHVSLYWYRQALGQGPEFLTYFNYEAQQDKSGLPNDRFSAERPEGSISTLTIQRTEQRDSAMYRCASSLAGTDGHTFGSGTRLTVV.

This clonotype is medium-sized. This chain connects TRBV20-1 to TRBJ1-3; D gene uncertain. CDR1 is DFQATT and CDR2 is SNEGSKA in the germline V gene (reference sequence). This CDR3 comprises 13 residues. Between the trimmed V and J ends, which lost 5 bases and 0 bases, there was a span of 8 bases. The CDR3 here is CSAARLSGNTIYF. CDR3 nucleotide sequence: TGCAGTGCTGCACGACTCTCTGGAAACACCATATATTTT.

The chain joins TRBV29-1 to TRBJ2-7, with 9 bases aligning to TRBD1. The germline V gene encodes CDR1 SQVTM and CDR2 ANQGSEA. The CDR3 covers 13 residues. The CDR3 DNA follows: TGCAGTGCTGGGGGACAGGGCGGCTACGAGCAGTACTTC. Residues: CSAGGQGGYEQYF.

The rearrangement uses TRBV10-3 and TRBJ2-7; perhaps TRBD1 as D (5 bases). This CDR3 contains 13 residues. Trimming took off 4 bases at V and 1 base at J, with 8 bases between the two ends. Germline CDR1 is ENHRY and CDR2 is SYGVKD. The CDR3 spells CAISGQLSYEQYF. CDR3 bases: TGTGCCATCAGTGGACAGCTGTCCTACGAGCAGTACTTC.

The chain links TRBV20-1 to TRBJ2-2, with D perhaps given as TRBD1 or TRBD2 (5 bases each). V was cut by 3 bases and J by 4 bases, with 9 bases left in between. Per germline, CDR1 DFQATT and CDR2 SNEGSKA (reference sequence). This CDR3 contains 13 residues. This CDR3 reads CSASGAGTGELFF. In nucleotides, the CDR3 is TGCAGTGCTAGCGGGGCGGGCACCGGGGAGCTGTTTTTT.

The V gene is TRBV5-6, the J gene TRBJ2-5, with TRBD2 identical over 10 bases. CDR1 is SGHDT and CDR2 is YYEEEE in the germline V gene. The CDR3 is 15 residues long. Trimming removed 4 bases from V and 2 bases from J; junction bases left unmatched: 5. The CDR3 region is CASSRGLAVQETQYF. DNA of the CDR3: TGTGCCAGCAGCCGCGGACTAGCGGTACAAGAGACCCAGTACTTC.

The chain has TRBV5-1 and TRBJ2-7; no reliable D call. Germline CDR1 and CDR2: SGHRS and YFSETQ. The CDR3 contains 14 residues. Trimming removed 0 bases from V and 2 bases from J, with 9 bases in between. CDR3 in amino acids: CASSLVQVPYEQYF. The CDR3 DNA reads as TGCGCCAGCAGCTTGGTTCAGGTCCCCTACGAGCAGTACTTC. Looking up the rest from reference TRBV5-1 and TRBJ2-7 gives the full variable domain: KAGVTQTPRYLIKTRGQQVTLSCSPISGHRSVSWYQQTPGQGLQFLFEYFSETQRNKGNFPGRFSGRQFSNSRSEMNVSTLELGDSALYLCASSLVQVPYEQYFGPGTRLTVT.

This clonotype was seen ten or more times. V is TRBV30 and J is TRBJ2-5; tentatively, D is TRBD1 or TRBD2 (5 bases each). Germline loops: CDR1 GTSNPN, CDR2 SVGIG (reference sequence). The CDR3 is made up of 13 amino acids. With 4 bases removed from V and 4 bases from J, the gap between germline ends came to 13 bases. The CDR3 nucleotides are TGTGCCTGGAAAGGAACAGGAGGAGAGACCCAGTACTTC. It yields the protein CAWKGTGGETQYF.

The chain has TRBV10-2 and TRBJ1-5; 9 bases line up with TRBD1. From germline, CDR1 is WSHSY and CDR2 SAAADI. After removal of 3 bases from V and 6 bases from J, the junction contained 9 bases not matched to a gene. CDR3 length: 16 residues. The CDR3 loop is CASSDIGQGRSQPQHF. The CDR3 coding sequence is TGCGCCAGCAGTGACATCGGACAGGGGCGTTCTCAGCCCCAGCATTTT.

This clonotype was observed many times. The rearrangement uses TRBV6-5 and TRBJ2-7; D is unresolved. Germline V lookup: CDR1 MNHEY, CDR2 SVGAGI. V was trimmed by 0 bases and J by 3 bases, leaving 3 bases between them. CDR3 length equals 12 residues. The CDR3 is CASSYSIYEQYF. The CDR3 DNA reads TGTGCCAGCAGTTACTCGATCTACGAGCAGTACTTC.

The table lists this clonotype with many counts. The J gene is TRBJ1-2, the V gene TRBV27; no definite D call. V lost 3 bases, J lost 3 bases, and 8 bases lay in between. The CDR3 sequence is 13 residues long. Germline CDR1 is MNHEY and CDR2 is SMNVEV (reference sequence). CDR3 region: CASSFGVHYGYTF. CDR3 bases: TGTGCCAGCAGTTTCGGGGTTCACTATGGCTACACCTTC.

This chain links TRBV20-1 with TRBJ2-7, with D uncertain. Trimming took 1 base from V and 2 from J, leaving 6 bases between them. The CDR3 contains 12 residues. Looked up from germline, CDR1 is DFQATT and CDR2 is SNEGSKA (reference sequence). The CDR3: CSARGQTYEQYF. Written as DNA, the CDR3 is TGCAGTGCTAGAGGACAAACCTACGAGCAGTACTTC.

A few counts support this clonotype. Because the CDR3's place on the DNA is in doubt, the DNA is left out and the CDR3 is given as listed by TCRdb. The rearrangement joins TRBV11-2 to TRBJ1-1; the table assigns TRBD1, which was not confirmed against the DNA. Germline-derived CDR1 and CDR2 are SGHAT and FQNNGV. The CDR3 contains 20 residues when both ends are counted. The CDR3 spells CASSFYICSATAGTRSEAFF.

V and J are TRBV20-1 and TRBJ1-2; D not certain. The V end was cut by 6 bases, the J end by 4 bases, with 9 bases between. Germline CDR1 DFQATT, CDR2 SNEGSKA (reference sequence). The CDR3 is made up of 11 amino acids. The CDR3 here is CSASWSYGYTF. The DNA of the CDR3 is TGCAGTGCCTCATGGAGCTATGGCTACACCTTC.

The chain uses TRBV7-9 and TRBJ2-5; 9 nucleotides align to TRBD1. From germline, CDR1 is SEHNR and CDR2 FQNEAQ (reference sequence). The CDR3 is 15 residues long. The trim removed 2 bases at V and 1 base at J, leaving 2 bases unmatched. The CDR3 DNA reads as TGTGCCAGCAGCTTACAACAGGGGGCCCAAGAGACCCAGTACTTC. This sequence encodes CASSLQQGAQETQYF.

This clonotype was picked up many times. This chain connects TRBV6-5 to TRBJ2-5, with TRBD2 matching 9 bases. Trimming cost V 2 bases and J 5 bases; bases outside gene matches: 9. This CDR3 is 16 amino acids long. Looked up from germline, CDR1 is MNHEY and CDR2 is SVGAGI. The DNA of the CDR3 is TGTGCCAGCAGTTACAGAGGGCGGGAGGGCTGGGAGACCCAGTACTTC. Amino acid sequence: CASSYRGREGWETQYF.

This clonotype was counted ten times or more. The chain combines TRBV24-1 with TRBJ2-3; 8 bases line up with TRBD2. The V segment lost 4 bases and the J segment 7 bases; nucleotides outside the gene matches: 12. The V gene's germline CDR1 is KGHDR and CDR2 SFDVKD. The CDR3 has 16 amino acids. The DNA of the CDR3 is TGTGCCACCAGTGACCCAGCGGGAGCCGAATTGAATACGCAGTATTTT. It encodes CATSDPAGAELNTQYF.

J is TRBJ1-5 and V is TRBV14, with a possible D match to TRBD1 (5 bases). V was cut by 1 base and J by 4 bases, with 11 bases left in between. This CDR3 comprises 15 residues. The germline V gene encodes CDR1 SGHDN and CDR2 FVKESK. The CDR3 loop is CASSQAGTWNQPQHF. The CDR3, as DNA: TGTGCCAGCAGCCAAGCAGGGACCTGGAATCAGCCCCAGCATTTT.

The chain uses TRBV7-9 and TRBJ1-1; a weak D match, TRBD1 (5 bases). V gave up 5 bases and J gave up 0 bases, with 10 bases separating them. This CDR3 is 14 amino acids long. Germline CDR1 SEHNR, CDR2 FQNEAQ (reference sequence). The CDR3 loop reads CASSLGEVNTEAFF. The DNA for the CDR3 is TGTGCCAGCAGCCTAGGGGAGGTGAACACTGAAGCTTTCTTT.